The following is a T cell receptor (beta chain) sequence with its context. Patients at the Seattle site were enrolled during active infection and followed longitudinally. The data were obtained in a study of blood T cell repertoires in COVID-19. Study details: Sites in the United States, Italy and Spain provided acute and convalescent COVID-19 samples. PBMCs, B-cell-depleted T cells, or T cells were the source of the cDNA or gDNA that made up the material.

Original analysis: Nucleated cell number was recorded as an estimate derived from reference gene primer amplification. Profiled with immunoSEQ multiplex PCR; TCRdb holds only in-frame clones, not every one. The V and J calls and clone size were taken over from that table, and D and trimming were inferred from the DNA. The sample includes about 29,000 clones, over 75% of them seen just once. The germline CDR1 and CDR2 sequences are SGHRS and YFSETQ. The CDR3 is 16 amino acids. After removal of 0 bases from V and 2 bases from J, the junction contained 4 bases not matched to a gene. The genes are TRBV5-1 and TRBJ2-3; the match to TRBD2 covers 9 bases. Sequencing was done on a sample of peripheral blood. This TCR was recovered from a woman of 80 years or more with COVID-19, enrolled during active disease. CDR3 region: CASSLGLAGNTDTQYF. The CDR3 DNA is TGCGCCAGCAGCTTGGGCCTAGCGGGGAACACAGATACGCAGTATTTT. The complete variable domain, with remaining parts taken from reference TRBV5-1 and TRBJ2-3, reads KAGVTQTPRYLIKTRGQQVTLSCSPISGHRSVSWYQQTPGQGLQFLFEYFSETQRNKGNFPGRFSGRQFSNSRSEMNVSTLELGDSALYLCASSLGLAGNTDTQYFGPGTRLTVL.